This TCR beta chain was recorded in a study of cytomegalovirus exposure and HLA in healthy donors. About the study: About 80 million unique TCRs, all from HLA-typed donors, were included in an early release of the data.

Germline CDR1 MNHEY, CDR2 SVGAGI. This CDR3 has 16 residues. J was trimmed by 6 bases and V by 2 bases; bases with no gene match: 4. Vbeta (60) and Jbeta (13) primers were used in the PCR. Assay: immunoSEQ multiplex PCR; the TCRdb copy retains only in-frame clones and omits some. The data show around 71,000 clones, with 63% seen just once and 4.5% to 6% held by the top ten. This clone was seen more than once but under ten times. This TCR was recovered from a man younger than 40 in good health and CMV-seropositive. Input material: PBMCs. The genes are TRBV6-5 and TRBJ2-1; TRBD2 agrees at 13 bases. This CDR3 reads CASSYQTSGGPNEQFF. The CDR3 nucleotides read TGTGCCAGCAGTTACCAGACTAGCGGGGGGCCCAATGAGCAGTTCTTC.